Below, 21 T cell receptor beta chains from the same sample are listed, as sequenced in a study of graft-versus-host responses after intestinal transplantation. These receptors are not linked to any known antigen. The protocol was immunoSEQ multiplex PCR, while the TCRdb copy is restricted to in-frame clones and leaves out a portion. The profile shows some 35,000 clones, 94% of them singletons. The sequencing used unstimulated CD4+ T cells sorted from spleen or lymph node cells, collected before transplant. The origin of the receptors is a human donor who was the organ donor for an intestinal transplant.

This chain links TRBV6-6 with TRBJ1-5; 8 nucleotides match TRBD1. CDR1 and CDR2 (germline): MNHNY, SVGAGI (reference sequence). CDR3 length equals 15 residues. V shed 0 bases and J 2 bases; nucleotides not matched to a gene: 0. CDR3 DNA sequence: TGTGCCAGCAGTTACTCGACAGGGGGCAATCAGCCCCAGCATTTT. Its protein product is CASSYSTGGNQPQHF.

This rearrangement joins TRBV27 to TRBJ1-4; TRBD1 might be the D (5 bases). The germline V gene encodes CDR1 MNHEY and CDR2 SMNVEV (reference sequence). The CDR3 has 17 amino acids. The ends were cut back, 1 base at V and 4 bases at J, with 16 bases in the middle. In DNA form, the CDR3 reads TGTGCCAGCAGTTTATTTGGCCCGAGGGGTGGTAATGAAAAACTGTTTTTT. Residues: CASSLFGPRGGNEKLFF.

This chain connects TRBV10-3 to TRBJ1-3; TRBD1 matches at 8 bases. This CDR3 comprises 16 residues. V shed 4 bases, J shed 2 bases, and the junction held 7 bases outside the gene matches. Germline CDR1 is ENHRY and CDR2 is SYGVKD. The CDR3 bases are TGTGCCATCAGTGGGGGGACAGGTCGCCCTGGAAACACCATATATTTT. Protein sequence: CAISGGTGRPGNTIYF.

The chain is built from TRBV27 and TRBJ1-6; D unresolved. Trimming took 5 bases from V and 0 from J, leaving 8 bases between them. CDR3 length: 15 amino acids. Germline lookup yields CDR1 MNHEY and CDR2 SMNVEV (reference sequence). CDR3 DNA sequence: TGTGCCAGCAGTAGACTGAGCTCCTATAATTCACCCCTCCACTTT. Its translation is CASSRLSSYNSPLHF.

The chain links TRBV7-7 to TRBJ2-2; D unresolved. V was cut by 1 base and J by 6 bases, with 9 bases left in between. Germline CDR1 reads SSHAT; CDR2 reads FNYEAQ (reference sequence). The CDR3 runs to 14 residues. CDR3 amino acids: CASSLVVGSGELFF. For the CDR3, the DNA is TGTGCCAGCAGCTTAGTAGTGGGCTCCGGGGAGCTGTTTTTT. Full variable domain (remainder filled in from reference TRBV7-7 and TRBJ2-2): GAGVSQSPRYKVTKRGQDVTLRCDPISSHATLYWYQQALGQGPEFLTYFNYEAQPDKSGLPSDRFSAERPEGSISTLTIQRTEQRDSAMYRCASSLVVGSGELFFGEGSRLTVL.

The rearrangement joins TRBV23-1 to TRBJ2-5, with 7 positions matching TRBD2. TRBV23-1 counts as an open reading frame of uncertain function. Trimming removed 8 bases from V and 0 bases from J; junction bases left unmatched: 12. This CDR3 comprises 16 residues. CDR3 sequence (DNA): TGCGCCAGCTCTCAAACCAGGGAGGGCAACCAAGAGACCCAGTACTTC. Encoded protein: CASSQTREGNQETQYF.

For the CDR3, the DNA is TGTGCCAGCAGTTCGGGGACTAGCGGGGGCCATAGCTCCTACAATGAGCAGTTCTTC. Its translation: CASSSGTSGGHSSYNEQFF. The chain combines TRBV28 with TRBJ2-1; 14 bases map to TRBD2. Germline assignment: CDR1 MDHEN and CDR2 SYDVKM. Losses at the gene ends were 4 bases for V and 0 bases for J; bases not matched to a gene: 8. There are 19 residues in the CDR3.

V gene TRBV30 combines with J gene TRBJ2-7, with 8 bases that match TRBD1. In germline, CDR1 is GTSNPN, CDR2 SVGIG (reference sequence). V lost 3 bases to trimming and J lost 9 bases; unmatched junction nucleotides: 10. The CDR3 is 13 residues long. The CDR3 here is CAWRRTGYAGQYF. DNA of the CDR3: TGTGCCTGGAGGCGGACAGGGTACGCGGGGCAGTACTTC.

This clone has just one count. The chain recombines TRBV5-4 with TRBJ2-5; tentatively, D is TRBD1 or TRBD2 (5 bases each). The J call is uncertain, as TRBJ2-7 better fits the DNA end. Germline V gene data show CDR1 as SGHNT and CDR2 as YYREEE (reference sequence). CDR3 length: 13 amino acids. The CDR3 DNA follows: TGTGCCAGCGGTCCGATGGGACCATACGAGCAGTACTTC. This translates into CASGPMGPYEQYF.

The V and J genes are TRBV5-4 and TRBJ1-2; D gene uncertain. With 1 base removed from V and 4 bases from J, the gap between germline ends came to 14 bases. Looked up from germline, CDR1 is SGHNT and CDR2 is YYREEE (reference sequence). This CDR3 comprises 15 residues. CDR3 loop: CASSLTAGAIYGYTF. CDR3 nucleotides: TGTGCCAGCAGCTTGACAGCGGGCGCCATCTATGGCTACACCTTC.

Comments on this clone: The same CDR3 arises from other DNA sequences in this sample as well. The V gene is TRBV29-1, the J gene TRBJ1-1; D remains ambiguous. Per the germline V gene, CDR1 is SQVTM and CDR2 is ANQGSEA. The CDR3 length is 13 residues. With 5 bases removed from V and 0 bases from J, the gap between germline ends came to 10 bases. CDR3 sequence reads: CSVSGRLNTEAFF. DNA of the CDR3: TGCAGCGTTTCAGGACGGCTGAACACTGAAGCTTTCTTT.

The chain recombines TRBV9 with TRBJ1-3; D is uncertain. This CDR3 is 14 amino acids long. The V end was cut by 4 bases, the J end by 0 bases, with 8 bases between. Germline V gene sequence: CDR1 SGDLS, CDR2 YYNGEE. CDR3 in DNA: TGTGCCAGCAGCCCGCAGGACTCTGGAAACACCATATATTTT. It is translated as CASSPQDSGNTIYF.

The chain has TRBV5-4 and TRBJ1-6, with 7 bases that match TRBD1. The CDR3 loop spans 16 amino acids. V was clipped by 4 bases and J by 14 bases; unmatched bases: 18. Germline V CDR1 and CDR2: SGHNT, YYREEE (reference sequence). In nucleotides, the CDR3 is TGTGCCAGCAGCCCGACAGGGCCTCAGGGATTTGTAGCCCTCCACTTT. Protein product: CASSPTGPQGFVALHF.

This CDR3 reads CASSPSGNSYEQYF. The CDR3 DNA follows: TGTGCCAGCTCACCGTCAGGGAACTCCTACGAGCAGTACTTC. The chain links TRBV18 to TRBJ2-7, with D tentatively TRBD1 (5 bases). Trimming took off 3 bases at V and 0 bases at J, with 9 bases between the two ends. The CDR3 runs to 14 residues. Germline-derived CDR1 and CDR2 are KGHSH and LQKENI.

The chain has TRBV9 and TRBJ2-3, with a possible D match to TRBD2 (6 bases). Germline-derived CDR1 and CDR2 are SGDLS and YYNGEE. Trimming cost V 0 bases and J 2 bases, with 7 bases left between them. The CDR3 is 14 residues long. The CDR3 coding sequence is TGTGCCAGCAGCGTAGGGGGACTCACAGATACGCAGTATTTT. This translates into CASSVGGLTDTQYF.

The V gene is TRBV6-1, the J gene TRBJ1-3; D remains unclear. The length of the CDR3 is 14 residues. With 8 bases removed from V and 0 bases from J, the gap between germline ends came to 11 bases. Germline V gene sequence: CDR1 MNHNS, CDR2 SASEGT. The CDR3 loop is CASYYGSSGNTIYF. CDR3 nucleotide sequence: TGTGCCAGCTATTACGGGAGCTCTGGAAACACCATATATTTT.

The chain couples TRBV5-1 to TRBJ2-3, with D perhaps TRBD1 (6 bases). The CDR3 is made up of 14 amino acids. Germline CDR1 and CDR2: SGHRS and YFSETQ. Trimming cost V 1 base and J 4 bases, with 10 bases left between them. The CDR3 coding sequence is TGCGCCAGCAGCTTGACAGGGTTGGCAGATACGCAGTATTTT. This encodes CASSLTGLADTQYF.

The rearrangement uses TRBV10-1 and TRBJ2-3; 10 bases fit TRBD2. The CDR3 consists of 13 residues. V was pared by 3 bases and J by 11 bases, with 5 bases of the junction left unmatched. Per germline, CDR1 WNHNN and CDR2 SYGVQD (reference sequence). The CDR3 protein is CASSDFSSGGQYF. The CDR3 DNA follows: TGCGCCAGCAGTGACTTTTCTAGCGGGGGGCAGTATTTT.

The chain links TRBV18 to TRBJ2-1; D is unresolved. CDR1 KGHSH and CDR2 LQKENI come from the germline V gene. Trimming left V 6 bases short and J 1 base short, with 10 bases between. The CDR3 extends over 14 amino acids. In DNA form, the CDR3 reads TGTGCCAGCTCCCCGTGGGTGTCCTACAATGAGCAGTTCTTC. The encoded protein is CASSPWVSYNEQFF.

This rearrangement joins TRBV5-1 to TRBJ1-1; 11 positions match TRBD1. Germline loops: CDR1 SGHRS, CDR2 YFSETQ. J gave up 6 bases and V 6 bases, and 4 bases lay outside the gene matches. This CDR3 comprises 13 residues. DNA for the CDR3: TGCGCCAGCACCCAGGGACAGGGGGCTGAAGCTTTCTTT. This encodes CASTQGQGAEAFF.

This sequence joins TRBV4-1 and TRBJ2-3; D is possibly TRBD1 or TRBD2 (5 bases each). The V end was cut by 5 bases, the J end by 7 bases, with 10 bases between. The CDR3 runs to 12 residues. The germline CDR1 and CDR2 sequences are MGHRA and YSYEKL. The CDR3 sequence is CASSWDGNTQYF. CDR3 coding DNA: TGCGCCAGCAGCTGGGACGGGAATACGCAGTATTTT.